This TCR beta chain was sequenced during a study of regulatory T cells in long-lasting Graves disease. The table lists this clonotype with a few counts. What it binds is unknown. Researchers made TCR beta libraries by using iRepertoire HTBI primers and running Arm-PCR on CDR3 regions. From the multiplex PCR reads, TCRdb called clonotypes with MiXCR, one entry per CDR3 protein. Here the sample spans 500,000 to 800,000 distinct CDR3 sequences, about 30% being singletons. This CDR3 contains 15 residues. Trimming took 3 bases from V and 0 from J, leaving 14 bases between them. Looked up from germline, CDR1 is SQVTM and CDR2 is ANQGSEA. Study-wide results and caveats: TRBV28, TRBJ1-2 and TRBJ2-5 were favored in persistent disease.

As for time point: persistent/refractory GD, antithyroid drugs over 5 years with positive TRAb. The TCR library was prepared using RNA isolated from PBMCs. Sample: peripheral blood mononuclear cells (PBMCs), taken when the disease was refractory, from a patient treated with antithyroid drugs. The gene calls are TRBV29-1 and TRBJ2-5; the D is unclear. This receptor was taken from a female donor with Graves disease. As DNA, the CDR3 is TGCAGCGTTGATTCTGGACCCTGGTACCAAGAGACCCAGTACTTC. This encodes CSVDSGPWYQETQYF.